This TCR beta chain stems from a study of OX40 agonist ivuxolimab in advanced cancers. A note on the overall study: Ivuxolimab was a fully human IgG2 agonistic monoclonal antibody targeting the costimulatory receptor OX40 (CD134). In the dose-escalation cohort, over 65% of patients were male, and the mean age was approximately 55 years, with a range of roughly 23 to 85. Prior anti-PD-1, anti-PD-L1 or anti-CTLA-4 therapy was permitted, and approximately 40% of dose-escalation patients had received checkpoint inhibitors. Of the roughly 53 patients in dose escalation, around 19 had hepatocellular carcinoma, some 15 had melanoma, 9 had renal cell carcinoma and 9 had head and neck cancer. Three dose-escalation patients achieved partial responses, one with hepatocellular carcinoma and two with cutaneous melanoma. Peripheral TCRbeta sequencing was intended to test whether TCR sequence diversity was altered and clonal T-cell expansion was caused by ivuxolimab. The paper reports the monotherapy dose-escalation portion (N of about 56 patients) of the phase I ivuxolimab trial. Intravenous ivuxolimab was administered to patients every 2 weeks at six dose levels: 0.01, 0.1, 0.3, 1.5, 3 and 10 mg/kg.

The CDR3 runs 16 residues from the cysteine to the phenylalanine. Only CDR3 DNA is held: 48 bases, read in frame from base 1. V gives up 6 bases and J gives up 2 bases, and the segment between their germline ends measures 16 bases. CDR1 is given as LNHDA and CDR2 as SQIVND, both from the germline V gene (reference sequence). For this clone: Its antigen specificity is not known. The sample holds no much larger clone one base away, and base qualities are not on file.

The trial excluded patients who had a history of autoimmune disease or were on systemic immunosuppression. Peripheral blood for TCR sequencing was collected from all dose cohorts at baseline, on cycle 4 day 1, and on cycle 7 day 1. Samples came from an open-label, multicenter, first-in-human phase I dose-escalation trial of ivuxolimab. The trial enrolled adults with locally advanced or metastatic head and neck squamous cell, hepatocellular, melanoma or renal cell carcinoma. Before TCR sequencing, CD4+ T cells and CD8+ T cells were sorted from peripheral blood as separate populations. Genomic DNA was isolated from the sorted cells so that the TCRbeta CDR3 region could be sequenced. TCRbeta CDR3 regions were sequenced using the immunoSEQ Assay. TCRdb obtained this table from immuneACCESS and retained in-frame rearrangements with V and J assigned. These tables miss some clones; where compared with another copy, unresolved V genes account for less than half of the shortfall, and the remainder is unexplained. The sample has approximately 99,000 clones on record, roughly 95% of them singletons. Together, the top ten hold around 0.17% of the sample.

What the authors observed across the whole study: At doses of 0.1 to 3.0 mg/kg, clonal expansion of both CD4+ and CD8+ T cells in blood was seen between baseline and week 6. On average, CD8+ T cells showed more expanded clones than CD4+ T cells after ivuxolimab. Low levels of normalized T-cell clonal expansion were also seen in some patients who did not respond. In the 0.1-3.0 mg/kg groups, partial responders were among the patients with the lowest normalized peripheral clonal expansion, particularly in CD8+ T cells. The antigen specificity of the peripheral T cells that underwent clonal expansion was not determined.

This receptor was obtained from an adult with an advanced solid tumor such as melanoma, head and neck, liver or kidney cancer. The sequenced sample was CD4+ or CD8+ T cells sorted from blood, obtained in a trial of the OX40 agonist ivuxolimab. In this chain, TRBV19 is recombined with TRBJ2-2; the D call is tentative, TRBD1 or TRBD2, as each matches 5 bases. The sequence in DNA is TGTGCCAGTAGCGGGGCGGCGGTTTCAAACACCGGGGAGCTGTTTTTT. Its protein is CASSGAAVSNTGELFF.